The 29 T cell receptor beta chains reported below all come from one sample, sequenced in a study of cytomegalovirus exposure and HLA in healthy donors. A multiplex PCR was run with 60 Vbeta primers and 13 Jbeta primers. Profiled with immunoSEQ multiplex PCR; TCRdb holds only in-frame clones, not every one. This table holds under 95,000 clones, approximately 75% found once. Material: PBMCs. The source is a woman aged 40-49 years in good health and CMV-seropositive.

This clone was recorded a few times. The chain combines TRBV7-3 with TRBJ1-1; TRBD1 aligns across 7 bases. The CDR3 consists of 13 residues. The V gene end was trimmed by 3 bases and the J gene end by 6 bases; junction bases not matched to a gene: 4. Germline V lookup: CDR1 SGHTA, CDR2 FQGTGA. CDR3 amino acids: CASSLSTGAEAFF. Here the CDR3 DNA reads TGTGCCAGCAGCTTGTCAACAGGGGCTGAAGCTTTCTTT.

The chain combines TRBV27 with TRBJ1-6; possible D gene TRBD1, 5 bases. V lost 5 bases and J 5 bases, leaving 7 bases between the germline ends. CDR3 length: 13 residues. From germline, CDR1 is MNHEY and CDR2 SMNVEV (reference sequence). This CDR3 reads CASSRQHNSPLHF. In nucleotides, the CDR3 is TGTGCCAGCAGTAGACAGCATAATTCACCCCTCCACTTT.

The gene calls are TRBV6-5 and TRBJ1-1; no definite D call. This CDR3 contains 12 residues. Germline CDR1 MNHEY, CDR2 SVGAGI. Trimming took off 0 bases at V and 8 bases at J, with 7 bases between the two ends. CDR3 nucleotide sequence: TGTGCCAGCAGTTACTCGTCGGGAGAAGCTTTCTTT. This sequence encodes CASSYSSGEAFF.

The V and J genes are TRBV5-1 and TRBJ2-2; perhaps TRBD2 as D (5 bases). Germline CDR1 SGHRS, CDR2 YFSETQ. This CDR3 has 15 amino acids. Trimming stripped 2 bases from V and 0 bases from J, with 8 bases between. The CDR3 bases are TGCGCCAGCAGCTTCAGCGGCGCGAACACCGGGGAGCTGTTTTTT. It specifies CASSFSGANTGELFF.

This clone showed up just a few times. This rearrangement joins TRBV5-1 to TRBJ1-5, with D possibly being TRBD1 (6 bases). The CDR3 totals 13 residues. Trimming took 1 base from V and 4 from J, leaving 6 bases between them. Per the germline V gene, CDR1 is SGHRS and CDR2 is YFSETQ. Here the CDR3 DNA reads TGCGCCAGCAGCTTGACAGGGAATCAGCCCCAGCATTTT. The encoded protein is CASSLTGNQPQHF.

The CDR3 DNA sequence: TGTGCCAGCAGCTACCCTGGACAGGGGGGCTCCTATGGCTACACCTTC. It is translated as CASSYPGQGGSYGYTF. The rearrangement joins TRBV7-8 to TRBJ1-2, with 10 bases identical to TRBD1. The V gene's germline CDR1 is SGHVS and CDR2 FQNEAQ. Germline trimming cut 4 bases from V and 4 bases from J; bases unmatched to any gene: 9. CDR3 length: 16 amino acids.

This chain uses TRBV7-9 with TRBJ2-7; TRBD2 matches at 8 bases. The junction had 7 bases not matched to a gene; V was cut back by 0 bases and J by 3 bases. The CDR3 length is 16 residues. Germline V lookup: CDR1 SEHNR, CDR2 FQNEAQ (reference sequence). This CDR3 is CASSLARSGDVYEQYF. The CDR3 DNA follows: TGTGCCAGCAGCTTAGCGCGTAGCGGGGACGTCTACGAGCAGTACTTC.

V usage is TRBV7-9 and J usage is TRBJ2-2; 11 bases align to TRBD1. Unmatched junction bases numbered 6, after V lost 9 bases and J lost 0 bases. Germline values: CDR1 SEHNR, CDR2 FQNEAQ (reference sequence). This CDR3 has 16 amino acids. The CDR3: CARPRTGGPNTGELFF. The CDR3 nucleotides read TGTGCCAGGCCACGGACAGGGGGCCCGAACACCGGGGAGCTGTTTTTT.

This clone is a singleton in its sample. The rearrangement joins TRBV6-6 to TRBJ1-6; 7 bases match TRBD1. Trimming at V came to 5 bases and at J to 8 bases, leaving 9 bases not matched to a gene. This CDR3 spans 15 amino acids. Looked up from germline, CDR1 is MNHNY and CDR2 is SVGAGI (reference sequence). The CDR3 coding sequence is TGTGCCAGCAGTCCCAGGGGGGCAGGGGATTCACCCCTCCACTTT. It codes for CASSPRGAGDSPLHF.

The chain links TRBV27 to TRBJ2-7; 7 bases are a match to TRBD2. Trimming cost V 7 bases and J 1 base; bases outside gene matches: 10. The CDR3 is 15 amino acids. Germline CDR1 and CDR2: MNHEY and SMNVEV (reference sequence). CDR3 sequence: CASTPVGEGSYEQYF. CDR3 bases: TGTGCCAGCACCCCTGTTGGGGAGGGGTCCTACGAGCAGTACTTC.

The chain is built from TRBV4-1 and TRBJ1-5; D remains unclear. Germline V gene data show CDR1 as MGHRA and CDR2 as YSYEKL. The germline V and J ends were trimmed by 3 bases and 7 bases, with 10 bases remaining between them. This CDR3 spans 13 amino acids. The CDR3, as DNA: TGCGCCAGCAGCCAGGATGGGGAGCAGCCCCAGCATTTT. It is translated as CASSQDGEQPQHF.

The chain recombines TRBV19 with TRBJ1-2; 7 bases line up with TRBD1. Trimming took 5 bases from V and 6 from J; bases not matched to a gene: 18. This CDR3 has 17 amino acids. Germline values: CDR1 LNHDA, CDR2 SQIVND (reference sequence). The DNA of the CDR3 is TGTGCCAGTAGTCCATTCGAGAGACAGGGATTTAGGGATGGCTACACCTTC. Translating gives CASSPFERQGFRDGYTF.

This chain connects TRBV7-9 to TRBJ2-3; 7 bases agree with TRBD2. V gave up 3 bases and J gave up 3 bases; unmatched junction bases: 9. CDR3 length: 16 amino acids. In germline, CDR1 is SEHNR, CDR2 FQNEAQ (reference sequence). The chain's CDR3 is CASSLALGRDTDTQYF. CDR3 DNA sequence: TGTGCCAGCAGCTTGGCCCTAGGGAGGGATACAGATACGCAGTATTTT. Full variable domain (rest looked up from reference TRBV7-9 and TRBJ2-3): DTGVSQNPRHKITKRGQNVTFRCDPISEHNRLYWYRQTLGQGPEFLTYFQNEAQLEKSRLLSDRFSAERPKGSFSTLEIQRTEQGDSAMYLCASSLALGRDTDTQYFGPGTRLTVL.

The rearrangement uses TRBV7-3 and TRBJ2-2; 9 positions match TRBD1. The trim removed 5 bases at V and 1 base at J, leaving 5 bases unmatched. CDR1 is SGHTA and CDR2 is FQGTGA in the germline V gene. CDR3 size: 16 residues. CDR3 protein: CASSPRGQGNTGELFF. Written as DNA, the CDR3 is TGTGCCAGCAGCCCACGGGGACAGGGGAACACCGGGGAGCTGTTTTTT.

The CDR3, as DNA: TGCGCCAGCAGCTTGGAGGCAGGGCCTCTGAACACCGGGGAGCTGTTTTTT. This translates into CASSLEAGPLNTGELFF. This sequence joins TRBV5-1 and TRBJ2-2, with a possible D match to TRBD1 (5 bases). This CDR3 comprises 17 residues. Looked up from germline, CDR1 is SGHRS and CDR2 is YFSETQ. V lost 0 bases, J lost 1 base, and 13 bases lay in between.

This clone is labeled as medium-sized (0.01 to 0.1%). The chain links TRBV2 to TRBJ1-6, with TRBD1 as a possible D gene (6 bases). The germline gives CDR1 SNHLY, CDR2 FYNNEI. With 1 base removed from V and 8 bases from J, the gap between germline ends came to 12 bases. The CDR3 totals 15 residues. The CDR3 spells CASSEVGGAYSPLHF. The CDR3 region has the DNA TGTGCCAGCAGTGAAGTGGGGGGGGCGTATTCACCCCTCCACTTT.

This clone was recorded a few times. V gene TRBV6-4 combines with J gene TRBJ1-1; D not resolved. CDR3 length equals 13 residues. Trimming stripped 3 bases from V and 2 bases from J, with 7 bases between. The germline V gene has CDR1 MRHNA and CDR2 SNTAGT. The CDR3 DNA reads TGTGCCAGCAGTGAGTCCTTTAACACTGAAGCTTTCTTT. This gives the protein CASSESFNTEAFF.

DNA of the CDR3: TGTGCCAGCAGTTACCGGGAGGGGATCGAAAAACTGTTTTTT. The encoded protein is CASSYREGIEKLFF. The chain combines TRBV6-5 with TRBJ1-4; D possibly corresponds to TRBD1 (5 bases). CDR1 is MNHEY and CDR2 is SVGAGI in the germline V gene. The CDR3 consists of 14 residues. V shed 2 bases and J shed 8 bases, with 12 bases lying between them.

This chain connects TRBV6-5 to TRBJ1-4, with D unresolved. Germline V lookup: CDR1 MNHEY, CDR2 SVGAGI. V lost 0 bases and J 5 bases, leaving 4 bases between the germline ends. CDR3 length: 13 residues. The CDR3 loop reads CASSYSRNEKLFF. The CDR3 DNA sequence: TGTGCCAGCAGTTACTCGAGGAATGAAAAACTGTTTTTT.

V and J are TRBV4-1 and TRBJ1-2; D uncertain. Trimming cost V 0 bases and J 10 bases, with 9 bases left between them. CDR1 and CDR2 (germline): MGHRA, YSYEKL. The CDR3 has 12 residues. CDR3 DNA sequence: TGCGCCAGCAGCCAAGATAGGAGTCCCTACACCTTC. It yields the protein CASSQDRSPYTF.

The CDR3 region has the DNA TGTGCCAGTAGTACGTGGGGGACAGGGAGCCCTGAAGCTTTCTTT. Protein sequence: CASSTWGTGSPEAFF. The gene calls are TRBV19 and TRBJ1-1, with TRBD1 matching 9 bases. CDR1 and CDR2 (germline): LNHDA, SQIVND (reference sequence). The CDR3 contains 15 residues. Trimming removed 4 bases from V and 6 bases from J; junction bases left unmatched: 9.

CDR3 in amino acids: CASSLNGQLPDTQYF. The CDR3, as DNA: TGTGCCAGCAGTCTCAATGGACAGCTACCAGATACGCAGTATTTT. This chain joins TRBV6-5 and TRBJ2-3, with a possible D match to TRBD1 (6 bases). Germline V gene sequence: CDR1 MNHEY, CDR2 SVGAGI. V lost 5 bases and J 4 bases, leaving 16 bases between the germline ends. CDR3 size: 15 residues.

This rearrangement joins TRBV2 to TRBJ1-2, with 9 bases matching TRBD1. In germline, CDR1 is SNHLY, CDR2 FYNNEI. This CDR3 is built from 14 residues. The trim removed 8 bases at V and 3 bases at J, leaving 7 bases unmatched. The DNA for the CDR3 is TGTGCCAGCCCCTCACAGGGGGCGGACTATGGCTACACCTTC. Protein sequence: CASPSQGADYGYTF.

The rearrangement joins TRBV5-8 to TRBJ2-1; 8 bases are shared with TRBD1. The CDR3 is 15 residues long. V trimming: 1 base; J trimming: 8 bases; junction bases outside the gene matches: 8. Germline V lookup: CDR1 SGHTS, CDR2 YDEGEE. The CDR3 here is CASSLQGAGNDEQFF. The DNA of the CDR3 is TGTGCCAGCAGCTTGCAGGGGGCGGGAAACGATGAGCAGTTCTTC.

The chain joins TRBV4-2 to TRBJ1-2, with D perhaps TRBD1 (5 bases). V dropped 1 base and J dropped 6 bases, with 15 bases sitting between them. CDR3 length equals 15 residues. Germline V gene sequence: CDR1 LGHNA, CDR2 YNFKEQ. The CDR3 nucleotides are TGTGCCAGCAGCCAAGGGTTCGGCAGGGAGGATGGCTACACCTTC. Its protein product is CASSQGFGREDGYTF.

CDR3 region: CASSSPTGTGVRGLTDTQYF. The CDR3 nucleotides are TGTGCCAGCAGCTCCCCCACCGGGACAGGGGTGAGGGGGCTAACAGATACGCAGTATTTT. The chain recombines TRBV5-4 with TRBJ2-3; TRBD1 matches at 10 bases. The CDR3 consists of 20 residues. With 3 bases clipped from V and 3 bases from J, the junction kept 19 bases outside the gene matches. The germline V gene encodes CDR1 SGHNT and CDR2 YYREEE (reference sequence).

The chain couples TRBV29-1 to TRBJ2-3; 9 positions match TRBD2. This CDR3 is 13 amino acids long. Germline V gene data show CDR1 as SQVTM and CDR2 as ANQGSEA. V was clipped by 3 bases and J by 6 bases; unmatched bases: 4. The CDR3 DNA reads as TGCAGCGTTGATTCCAGCGGGGGGGATACGCAGTATTTT. Translation: CSVDSSGGDTQYF.

The rearrangement links TRBV18 to TRBJ2-2, with 8 bases identical to TRBD1. After removal of 4 bases from V and 4 bases from J, the junction contained 11 bases not matched to a gene. The CDR3 loop spans 17 amino acids. From germline, CDR1 is KGHSH and CDR2 LQKENI. The CDR3 sequence: CASSLNSDRAGTGELFF. CDR3 DNA sequence: TGTGCCAGCTCACTTAACTCGGACAGGGCTGGCACCGGGGAGCTGTTTTTT.

This chain joins TRBV5-4 and TRBJ2-5; D is unresolved. The germline gives CDR1 SGHNT, CDR2 YYREEE (reference sequence). The CDR3 is 13 residues long. Trimming removed 0 bases at V and 1 base at J, with 4 bases between. CDR3 region: CASSLVSQETQYF. For the CDR3, the DNA is TGTGCCAGCAGCTTGGTTAGCCAAGAGACCCAGTACTTC. Variable domain in full (rest from reference TRBV5-4 and TRBJ2-5): ETGVTQSPTHLIKTRGQQVTLRCSSQSGHNTVSWYQQALGQGPQFIFQYYREEENGRGNFPPRFSGLQFPNYSSELNVNALELDDSALYLCASSLVSQETQYFGPGTRLLVL.